This T cell receptor beta chain was observed in a study of T cell responses to AZD1222 COVID-19 vaccine. TCRdb keeps only in-frame clones here, not all; method: immunoSEQ multiplex PCR. This sample yields approximately 270,000 clones, of which almost 95% are seen a single time; approximately 0.52% belongs to the top ten. General study points: Vaccine-related CD4 TCRs covered spike, predominating at 160-218 and 743-854. Baseline serostatus was positive in only a handful of AZD1222 recipients. Donors were mostly white British, more females; clonal diversity possibly underestimated. Repertoire samples came only from after the peak T cell response.

Trimming at V came to 6 bases and at J to 2 bases, leaving 8 bases not matched to a gene. Germline CDR1 is PRHDT and CDR2 is FYEKMQ (reference sequence). CDR3 length: 15 residues. For this clone: No antigen is known for it.

This chain links TRBV13 with TRBJ2-7, with TRBD1 identical over 9 bases. The source of this sequence is an adult who received the AZD1222 COVID-19 vaccine. The sample was peripheral blood, taken 28 days after the second AZD1222 dose. The chain's CDR3 is CASRAPGQGTYEQYF. The CDR3 bases are TGTGCCAGCAGAGCCCCAGGACAGGGGACCTACGAGCAGTACTTC.